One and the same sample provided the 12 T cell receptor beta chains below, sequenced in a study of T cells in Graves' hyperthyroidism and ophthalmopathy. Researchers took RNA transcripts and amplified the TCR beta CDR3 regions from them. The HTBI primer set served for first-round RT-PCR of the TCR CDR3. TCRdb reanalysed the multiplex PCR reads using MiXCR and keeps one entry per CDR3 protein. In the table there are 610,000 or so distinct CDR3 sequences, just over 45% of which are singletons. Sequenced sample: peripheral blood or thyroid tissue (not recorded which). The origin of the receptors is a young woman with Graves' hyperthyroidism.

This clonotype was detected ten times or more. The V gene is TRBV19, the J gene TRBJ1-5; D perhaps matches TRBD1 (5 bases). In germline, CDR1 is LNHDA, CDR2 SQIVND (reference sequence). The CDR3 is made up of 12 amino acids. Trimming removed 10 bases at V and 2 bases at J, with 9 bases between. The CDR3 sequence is CATGHGNQPQHF. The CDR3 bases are TGTGCCACAGGGCATGGCAATCAGCCCCAGCATTTT.

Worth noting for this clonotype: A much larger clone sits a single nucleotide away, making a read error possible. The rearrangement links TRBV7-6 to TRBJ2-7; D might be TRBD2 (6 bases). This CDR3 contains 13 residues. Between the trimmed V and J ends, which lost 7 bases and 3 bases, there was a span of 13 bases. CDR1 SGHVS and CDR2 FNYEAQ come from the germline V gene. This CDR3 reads CASKPSVFYEQYF. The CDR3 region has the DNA TGTGCCAGCAAGCCTAGCGTATTCTACGAGCAGTACTTC.

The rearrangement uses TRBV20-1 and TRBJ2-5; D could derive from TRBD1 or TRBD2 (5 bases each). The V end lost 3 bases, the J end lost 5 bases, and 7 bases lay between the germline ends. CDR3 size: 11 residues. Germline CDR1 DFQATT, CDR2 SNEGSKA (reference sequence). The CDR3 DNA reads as TGCAGTGCTAGCGGGGCGGAGACCCAGTACTTC. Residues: CSASGAETQYF.

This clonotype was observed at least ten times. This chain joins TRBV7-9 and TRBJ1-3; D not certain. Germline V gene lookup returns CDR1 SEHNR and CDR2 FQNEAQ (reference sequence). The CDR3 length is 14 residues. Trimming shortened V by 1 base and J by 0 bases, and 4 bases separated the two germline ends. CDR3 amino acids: CASSLGSSGNTIYF. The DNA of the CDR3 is TGTGCCAGCAGCTTAGGCAGCTCTGGAAACACCATATATTTT.

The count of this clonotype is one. Written as DNA, the CDR3 is TGTGCCATCAGGTCTAGACTAGCGGGAGAAGAGACCCAGTACTTC. Translation: CAIRSRLAGEETQYF. The chain couples TRBV10-3 to TRBJ2-5; 12 positions match TRBD2. Unmatched junction bases numbered 5, after V lost 6 bases and J lost 3 bases. The CDR3 runs 15 residues. Germline V gene sequence: CDR1 ENHRY, CDR2 SYGVKD.

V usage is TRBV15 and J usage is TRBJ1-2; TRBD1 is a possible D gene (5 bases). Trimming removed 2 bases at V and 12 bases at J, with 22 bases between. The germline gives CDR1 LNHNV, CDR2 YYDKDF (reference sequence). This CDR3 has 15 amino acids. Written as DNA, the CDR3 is TGTGCCACCAGCAGATCCCCCCAGGGCGGGGCCCGAAACACCTTC. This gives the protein CATSRSPQGGARNTF.

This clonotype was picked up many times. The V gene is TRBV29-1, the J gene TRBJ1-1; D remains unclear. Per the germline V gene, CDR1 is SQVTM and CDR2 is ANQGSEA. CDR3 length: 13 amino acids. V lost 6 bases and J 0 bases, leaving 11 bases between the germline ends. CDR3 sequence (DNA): TGCAGCGTGGGCGGGAGGATGAACACTGAAGCTTTCTTT. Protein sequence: CSVGGRMNTEAFF.

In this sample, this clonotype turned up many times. Here the CDR3 DNA reads TGCAGTGCTAGAGATGCCAGGAGGGTCCTTGGAAACACCATATATTTT. This codes for CSARDARRVLGNTIYF. The chain joins TRBV20-1 to TRBJ1-3; D is undetermined. CDR3 length: 16 residues. Trimming took 0 bases from V and 3 from J, leaving 15 bases between them. Germline V gene sequence: CDR1 DFQATT, CDR2 SNEGSKA (reference sequence).

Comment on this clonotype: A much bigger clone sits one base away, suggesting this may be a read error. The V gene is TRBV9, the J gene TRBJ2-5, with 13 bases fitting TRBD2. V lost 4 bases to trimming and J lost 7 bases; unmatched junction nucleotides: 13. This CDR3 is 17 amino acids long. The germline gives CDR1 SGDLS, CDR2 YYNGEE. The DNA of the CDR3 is TGTGCCAGCAGCCCCCAGCGGACTAGCGGGAGTTGGGGGACCCAGTACTTC. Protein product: CASSPQRTSGSWGTQYF.

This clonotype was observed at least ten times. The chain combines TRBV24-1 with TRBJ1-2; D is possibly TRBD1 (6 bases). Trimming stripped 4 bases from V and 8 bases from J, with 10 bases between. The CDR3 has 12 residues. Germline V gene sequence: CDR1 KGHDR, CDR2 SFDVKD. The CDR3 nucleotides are TGTGCCACCAGTGAGGGGGGCGAGGGCTACACCTTC. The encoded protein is CATSEGGEGYTF.

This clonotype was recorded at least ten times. The CDR3 DNA is TGTGCCACCTGGCGGGTACAGGGGGGGAACACTGAAGCTTTCTTT. Protein: CATWRVQGGNTEAFF. The chain recombines TRBV15 with TRBJ1-1, with 8 bases identical to TRBD1. Germline loops: CDR1 LNHNV, CDR2 YYDKDF (reference sequence). The CDR3 is made up of 15 amino acids. After removal of 8 bases from V and 1 base from J, the junction contained 9 bases not matched to a gene.

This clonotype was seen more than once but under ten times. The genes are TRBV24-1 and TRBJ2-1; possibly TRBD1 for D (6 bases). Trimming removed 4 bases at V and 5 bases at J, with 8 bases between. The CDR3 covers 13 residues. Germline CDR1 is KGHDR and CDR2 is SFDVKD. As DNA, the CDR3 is TGTGCCACCAGTGACCGGACAGACAATGAGCAGTTCTTC. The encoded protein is CATSDRTDNEQFF.